Below are 17 T cell receptor beta chains sequenced from a single sample in a study of shared clonotypes between healthy human individuals. Only in-frame clones appear in the TCRdb table, and some are missing; sequencing was by immunoSEQ multiplex PCR. The profile shows some 600,000 clones, 90% to 97% of them singletons. Naive CD8 cells lacked CD45RO and underwent positive selection for CCR7, leaving out terminally differentiated effector memory CD45RA+ cells. The sequenced sample consisted of naive CD8+ T cells sorted from blood. The receptors originated from a woman aged 25 to 39 in good health.

This chain uses TRBV13 with TRBJ2-3; D possibly corresponds to TRBD2 (5 bases). Germline CDR1 PRHDT, CDR2 FYEKMQ (reference sequence). Trimming pared 4 bases from V and 5 bases from J, leaving 10 bases between. This CDR3 is 13 amino acids long. CDR3 protein: CASSSNREDTQYF. CDR3 DNA sequence: TGTGCCAGCAGCTCCAACCGGGAAGATACGCAGTATTTT.

For the CDR3, the DNA is TGTGCCAGCAGTGCGGAAAAACGGGGCTATGGCTACACCTTC. Translated, it gives CASSAEKRGYGYTF. The genes are TRBV27 and TRBJ1-2; D not certain. This CDR3 region has 14 residues. Trimming left V 5 bases short and J 4 bases short, with 14 bases between. Germline V CDR1 and CDR2: MNHEY, SMNVEV (reference sequence).

The V gene is TRBV6-4, the J gene TRBJ1-2; no reliable D call. Trimming cost V 0 bases and J 6 bases, with 17 bases left between them. Germline assignment: CDR1 MRHNA and CDR2 SNTAGT. CDR3 length equals 16 residues. CDR3 sequence reads: CASSDSYAPISDGYTF. CDR3 bases: TGTGCCAGCAGTGACTCTTATGCCCCCATCTCTGATGGCTACACCTTC.

The chain is built from TRBV5-1 and TRBJ2-1, with D perhaps TRBD2 (5 bases). The V gene lost 0 bases and the J gene lost 0 bases, with 16 bases spanning the gap. CDR1 is SGHRS and CDR2 is YFSETQ in the germline V gene. The CDR3 covers 18 residues. The CDR3 spells CASSLARYAGSSYNEQFF. The CDR3 nucleotides are TGCGCCAGCAGCTTGGCTAGGTACGCTGGGAGCTCCTACAATGAGCAGTTCTTC.

The V and J genes are TRBV7-9 and TRBJ2-2, with TRBD2 matching 10 bases. The CDR3 is 17 amino acids. Germline CDR1 and CDR2: SEHNR and FQNEAQ (reference sequence). J lost 8 bases, V lost 3 bases, and 12 bases had no gene match. In DNA, the CDR3 is TGTGCCAGCAGCTTCCCCCCCGGACTAGCGGAGGGGGGGGAGCTGTTTTTT. This sequence encodes CASSFPPGLAEGGELFF.

The CDR3 region is CAWSSKDRGFFSEQYF. For the CDR3, the DNA is TGTGCCTGGAGTTCAAAGGACAGGGGTTTTTTCAGCGAGCAGTACTTC. The chain uses TRBV30 and TRBJ2-7, with 9 bases that match TRBD1. The V and J ends lost 2 bases and 6 bases, in that order; junction bases with no gene match: 14. The CDR3 runs 16 residues. CDR1 is GTSNPN and CDR2 is SVGIG in the germline V gene (reference sequence).

This chain uses TRBV29-1 with TRBJ2-5; D remains ambiguous. Germline lookup yields CDR1 SQVTM and CDR2 ANQGSEA. The CDR3 is 15 residues long. V was cut by 4 bases and J by 3 bases, with 18 bases left in between. The CDR3 region is CSVVWLGRGEETQYF. CDR3 nucleotide sequence: TGCAGCGTTGTATGGTTAGGCAGAGGTGAAGAGACCCAGTACTTC.

The chain has TRBV27 and TRBJ2-3; TRBD1 agrees at 9 bases. Germline V gene lookup returns CDR1 MNHEY and CDR2 SMNVEV (reference sequence). The CDR3 extends over 17 amino acids. V trimming: 6 bases; J trimming: 6 bases; junction bases outside the gene matches: 16. The CDR3 region is CASREIPGQGFIDTQYF. The CDR3 nucleotides are TGTGCCAGCAGGGAGATTCCGGGACAGGGTTTTATCGATACGCAGTATTTT.

The chain recombines TRBV15 with TRBJ2-7, with D tentatively TRBD1 or TRBD2 (5 bases each). The CDR3 is 16 amino acids. The germline V gene encodes CDR1 LNHNV and CDR2 YYDKDF (reference sequence). Trimming pared 6 bases from V and 6 bases from J, leaving 24 bases between. The DNA for the CDR3 is TGTGCCACCAGTGCCGGCTTCGGGACCTTCCTACCCGAGCAGTACTTC. Its translation: CATSAGFGTFLPEQYF.

The rearrangement joins TRBV4-1 to TRBJ2-7; possible D gene TRBD1, 5 bases. CDR1 is MGHRA and CDR2 is YSYEKL in the germline V gene. V dropped 1 base and J dropped 3 bases, with 13 bases sitting between them. There are 15 residues in the CDR3. The CDR3 reads CASSQGAGYFYEQYF. The CDR3 nucleotides are TGCGCCAGCAGCCAAGGCGCAGGGTATTTCTACGAGCAGTACTTC.

The CDR3 sequence: CASSVGQGPHEQYF. The CDR3 DNA reads as TGTGCCAGCAGTGTGGGGCAGGGTCCCCACGAGCAGTACTTC. The chain combines TRBV2 with TRBJ2-7; D is perhaps TRBD1 (5 bases). The V end lost 4 bases, the J end lost 5 bases, and 15 bases lay between the germline ends. The CDR3 is 14 amino acids. Germline lookup yields CDR1 SNHLY and CDR2 FYNNEI.

Here the CDR3 DNA reads TGTGCCAGCAGCGGCCTTCCCCCTGAAGCTTTCTTT. The encoded protein is CASSGLPPEAFF. J is TRBJ1-1 and V is TRBV9, with D unclear. Germline V gives CDR1 SGDLS, CDR2 YYNGEE. Trimming pared 3 bases from V and 6 bases from J, leaving 9 bases between. The CDR3 is made up of 12 amino acids.

The rearrangement uses TRBV7-2 and TRBJ2-7; a possible D gene is TRBD2 (5 bases). The V end was cut by 11 bases, the J end by 4 bases, with 18 bases between. Germline CDR1 reads SGHTA; CDR2 reads FQGNSA. The CDR3 length is 13 residues. CDR3: CAVSGSVFYEQYF. CDR3 DNA: TGTGCCGTATCGGGGTCAGTCTTTTACGAGCAGTACTTC.

The chain combines TRBV6-1 with TRBJ2-7; 10 nucleotides match TRBD1. The V gene end was trimmed by 11 bases and the J gene end by 3 bases; junction bases not matched to a gene: 7. Germline V gene lookup returns CDR1 MNHNS and CDR2 SASEGT. CDR3 length: 13 residues. CDR3 DNA: TGTGCCTCCTCCGGGACAGGGGTCTACGAGCAGTACTTC. Amino acids: CASSGTGVYEQYF.

The chain has TRBV29-1 and TRBJ1-3, with 7 positions matching TRBD1. The length of the CDR3 is 13 residues. Trimming at V came to 2 bases and at J to 3 bases, leaving 1 base not matched to a gene. CDR1 is SQVTM, CDR2 ANQGSEA, per germline. In DNA form, the CDR3 reads TGCAGCGTTGAAACAGGGGATGGAAACACCATATATTTT. It codes for CSVETGDGNTIYF.

This chain uses TRBV27 with TRBJ2-7, with 7 bases fitting TRBD2. CDR3 length equals 13 residues. V lost 5 bases, J lost 5 bases, and 6 bases stayed unmatched. CDR1 is MNHEY and CDR2 is SMNVEV in the germline V gene (reference sequence). CDR3 amino acids: CASSAQRGHEQYF. The CDR3, as DNA: TGTGCCAGCAGTGCACAGCGGGGCCACGAGCAGTACTTC.

V gene TRBV19 combines with J gene TRBJ2-1; TRBD1 might be the D (6 bases). Germline CDR1 and CDR2: LNHDA and SQIVND (reference sequence). V gave up 4 bases and J gave up 0 bases, with 10 bases separating them. The CDR3 has 15 amino acids. CDR3: CASSTRGSSYNEQFF. For the CDR3, the DNA is TGTGCCAGTAGTACCAGGGGTAGCTCCTACAATGAGCAGTTCTTC.